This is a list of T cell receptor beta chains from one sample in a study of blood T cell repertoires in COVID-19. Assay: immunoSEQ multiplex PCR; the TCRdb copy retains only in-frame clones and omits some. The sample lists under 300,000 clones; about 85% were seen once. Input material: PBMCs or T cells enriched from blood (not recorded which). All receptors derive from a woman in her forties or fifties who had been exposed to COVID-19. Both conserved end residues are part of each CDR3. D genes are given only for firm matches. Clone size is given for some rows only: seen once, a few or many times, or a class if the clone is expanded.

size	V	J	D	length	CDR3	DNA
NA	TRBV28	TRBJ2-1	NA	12	CASSLFPREQFF	TGTGCCAGCAGTTTATTCCCCAGGGAGCAGTTCTTC
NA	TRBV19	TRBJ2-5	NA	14	CASSIAPAGETQYF	TGTGCCAGTAGTATAGCCCCCGCCGGGGAGACCCAGTACTTC
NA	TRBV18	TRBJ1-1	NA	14	CASSRKEGDTEAFF	TGTGCCAGCTCAAGGAAAGAGGGTGACACTGAAGCTTTCTTT
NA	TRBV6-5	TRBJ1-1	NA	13	CASNLRGGPMAFF	TGTGCCAGCAACCTTCGGGGGGGGCCGATGGCTTTCTTT
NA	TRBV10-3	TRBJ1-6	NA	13	CAISSGTHSPLHF	TGTGCCATTTCCTCCGGGACTCATTCACCCCTCCACTTT
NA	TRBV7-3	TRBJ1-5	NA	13	CASSPERGQPQHF	TGTGCCAGCAGCCCAGAAAGGGGACAGCCCCAGCATTTT
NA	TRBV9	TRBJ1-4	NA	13	CASSAGFGEKLFF	TGTGCCAGCAGCGCGGGGTTCGGCGAAAAACTGTTTTTT
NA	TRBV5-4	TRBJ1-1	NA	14	CASSLGGRDTEAFF	TGTGCCAGCAGCTTGGGAGGGAGGGACACTGAAGCTTTCTTT
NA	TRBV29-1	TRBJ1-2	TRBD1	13	CSVGTGGSYGYTF	TGCAGCGTGGGGACAGGGGGTAGCTATGGCTACACCTTC
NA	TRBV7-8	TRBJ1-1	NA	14	CASSSPGGNTEAFF	TGTGCCAGCAGCTCCCCGGGGGGGAACACTGAAGCTTTCTTT
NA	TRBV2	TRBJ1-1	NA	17	CASSETVRLGEGAEAFF	TGTGCCAGCAGTGAAACGGTTCGATTAGGGGAAGGGGCTGAAGCTTTCTTT
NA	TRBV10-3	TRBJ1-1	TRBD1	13	CAISEARQGIVFF	TGTGCCATCAGTGAGGCGCGACAGGGGATTGTTTTCTTT
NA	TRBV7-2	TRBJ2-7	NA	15	CASSSDGTQRYEQYF	TGTGCCAGCAGCTCCGACGGGACTCAAAGGTACGAGCAGTACTTC
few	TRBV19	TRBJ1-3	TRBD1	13	CASATGAGNTIYF	TGTGCCAGTGCCACAGGGGCCGGAAACACCATATATTTT